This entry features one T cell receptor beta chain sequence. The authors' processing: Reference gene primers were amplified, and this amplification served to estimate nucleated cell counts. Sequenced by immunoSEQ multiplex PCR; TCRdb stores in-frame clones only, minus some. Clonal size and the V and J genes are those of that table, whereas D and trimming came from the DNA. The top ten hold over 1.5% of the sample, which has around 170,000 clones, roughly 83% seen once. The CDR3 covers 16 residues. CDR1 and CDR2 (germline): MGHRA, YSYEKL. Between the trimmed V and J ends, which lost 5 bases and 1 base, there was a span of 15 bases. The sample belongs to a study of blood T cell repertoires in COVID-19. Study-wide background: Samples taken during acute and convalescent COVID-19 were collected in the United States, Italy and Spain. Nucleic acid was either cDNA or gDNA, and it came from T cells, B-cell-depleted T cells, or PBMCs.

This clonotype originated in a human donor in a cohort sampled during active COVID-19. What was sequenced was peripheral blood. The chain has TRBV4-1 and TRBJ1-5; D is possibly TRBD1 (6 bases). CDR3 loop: CASSSSTGTSNQPQHF. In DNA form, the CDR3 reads TGCGCCAGCAGCTCCTCAACCGGGACAAGCAATCAGCCCCAGCATTTT.